This is a list of T cell receptor beta chains from one sample in a study of shared clonotypes between healthy human individuals. Clones were sequenced by immunoSEQ multiplex PCR, and TCRdb holds only the in-frame ones, with some missing. In the table there are around 2,000,000 clones, more than 85% of which are singletons. The material sequenced was naive CD8+ T cells from PBMCs. Receptor source: a man in his late teens or twenties in good health. Some clones in this sample may be carry-over from other donors' samples. The CDR3 runs from the conserved cysteine through the conserved F or W. The order of the fields is J gene, clone size, V gene, D gene, CDR3 DNA, CDR3 protein. A D gene is named only where the DNA matches it firmly. Size is omitted from some rows. Given values are once, few, many or a class for expanded clones.

>TRBJ2-2|once|TRBV30|TRBD2
TGTGCCCATCAGCGGGAAATGAGGTCCGGGGAGCTGTTTTTT
CAHQREMRSGELFF
>TRBJ2-5|.|TRBV5-4|TRBD2
TGTGCCAGCAGCCCAGTAGGTCTAGCGGGTCAAGAGACCCAGTACTTC
CASSPVGLAGQETQYF
>TRBJ2-1|.|TRBV6-5|.
TGTGCCAGCTCGGAGGGATACAATGAGCAGTTCTTC
CASSEGYNEQFF
>TRBJ2-7|.|TRBV11-2|.
TGTGCCAGCACTCCTGACTTGGGAGATTCCTACGAGCAGTACTTC
CASTPDLGDSYEQYF
>TRBJ2-3|.|TRBV28|.
TGTGCCAGCAGTTTCGACGGCACAGATACGCAGTATTTT
CASSFDGTDTQYF
>TRBJ1-4|.|TRBV15|.
TGTGCCACCAGCAGGTCGGACAGCCCTAATGAAAAACTGTTTTTT
CATSRSDSPNEKLFF
>TRBJ1-2|few|TRBV29-1|.
TGCAGCGTTGAATTCTCCTGGCGCTATGGCTACACCTTC
CSVEFSWRYGYTF
>TRBJ2-3|.|TRBV2|TRBD2
TGTGCCAGCACGCGGACTAGTGGCACAGATACGCAGTATTTT
CASTRTSGTDTQYF
>TRBJ2-7|.|TRBV30|.
TGTGCCTGGACGGGACCCCCGTCCTACGAGCAGTACTTC
CAWTGPPSYEQYF
>TRBJ1-1|.|TRBV27|TRBD1
TGTGCCAGCAGTGGACAGGAACTTATGAACACTGAAGCTTTCTTT
CASSGQELMNTEAFF
>TRBJ2-3|.|TRBV6-6|.
TGTGCCAGCAGTTCCGACGGGGGCCGCACAGATACGCAGTATTTT
CASSSDGGRTDTQYF
>TRBJ1-2|.|TRBV30|.
TGTGCCTGGGGCCAGGGAATTAACTATGGCTACACCTTC
CAWGQGINYGYTF